These T cell receptor beta chains were read from a single sample in a study of cytotoxic CD8 clonotypes in ibrutinib-treated CLL. Method: immunoSEQ multiplex PCR; TCRdb's copy keeps in-frame clones and lacks some. There are about 180,000 clones in the sample; 84% occur only once, and over 4.5% lies in the top ten. Sequenced here: PBMCs, sampled after 24 months of ibrutinib treatment. These receptors were collected from a human donor with chronic lymphocytic leukemia. Each CDR3 is given with its conserved first and last residue. Each record gives: D gene, J gene, V gene, clone size, CDR3 DNA, CDR3 protein. A D gene is named only where the DNA matches it firmly. A clone size is listed for some rows: how often the clone was seen (once, few, many), or a class if it is expanded.

.	TRBJ2-1	TRBV18	few	TGTGCCAGCTCACCACGCGAGACCCACAATGAGCAGTTCTTC	CASSPRETHNEQFF
.	TRBJ2-7	TRBV29-1	few	TGCAGCGTTAAGACTGCAAATACCCGATACGAGCAGTACTTC	CSVKTANTRYEQYF
.	TRBJ2-3	TRBV7-6	.	TGTGCCAGCAGCTTAGACCAGGTTGTAGCTGATACGCAGTATTTT	CASSLDQVVADTQYF
.	TRBJ1-2	TRBV6-5	.	TGTGCCAGCAGTTCCTTCGGGGGCAACTATGGCTACACCTTC	CASSSFGGNYGYTF
TRBD2	TRBJ2-3	TRBV7-2	few	TGTGCCAGCAGCTGGAGACTAGCGGGAGTTTTTGCAGATACGCAGTATTTT	CASSWRLAGVFADTQYF
TRBD1	TRBJ1-2	TRBV5-1	.	TGCGCCAGCAGCTCCGTGACAGGGGCGGTTCGGGGCTACACCTTC	CASSSVTGAVRGYTF
.	TRBJ1-5	TRBV19	.	TGTGCCAGTAGTATAGACAGCGGTAATCAGCCCCAGCATTTT	CASSIDSGNQPQHF
TRBD2	TRBJ2-1	TRBV5-1	.	TGCGCCAGCAGCTTGGATAGCGGGGGATCCAATGAGCAGTTCTTC	CASSLDSGGSNEQFF
.	TRBJ2-7	TRBV6-1	.	TGTGCCAGCGGGTGGACGGCCTACGAGCAGTACTTC	CASGWTAYEQYF
.	TRBJ2-1	TRBV7-9	.	TGTGCCAGCAGCTTACGGTCGGTCAGCTCCTACAATGAGCAGTTCTTC	CASSLRSVSSYNEQFF
TRBD1	TRBJ1-6	TRBV2	.	TGTGCCAGCAGACAAACGACAGGGATAAATTCACCCCTCCACTTT	CASRQTTGINSPLHF
.	TRBJ2-1	TRBV7-6	.	TGTGCCAGCAGCTTAGGGGATAGTGTCCACAATGAGCAGTTCTTC	CASSLGDSVHNEQFF
TRBD1	TRBJ1-2	TRBV2	.	TGTGCCAGCAGAAACAGGGGGAACTATGGCTACACCTTC	CASRNRGNYGYTF
.	TRBJ1-1	TRBV7-2	.	TGTGCCAGCAGCTTCCCGGCCACTGAAGCTTTCTTT	CASSFPATEAFF
.	TRBJ2-3	TRBV5-1	once	TGCGCCAGCAGCTTGGTAGGGGGGATCACAGATACGCAGTATTTT	CASSLVGGITDTQYF
.	TRBJ2-7	TRBV5-1	.	TGCGCCAGCAGCTTGTCGGCCCAGGTCTCCTCCTACGAGCAGTACTTC	CASSLSAQVSSYEQYF
.	TRBJ2-1	TRBV6-4	.	TGTGCCAGCAGTGACTCTAGGGGTGAGCAGTTCTTC	CASSDSRGEQFF
TRBD1	TRBJ2-5	TRBV19	.	TGTGCCAGTAGTATCGCCGGGACAGGGGTCCAAGAGACCCAGTACTTC	CASSIAGTGVQETQYF
.	TRBJ2-1	TRBV11-2	.	TGTGCCAGCAGCTACGGGGCAGGGGCTTACAATGAGCAGTTCTTC	CASSYGAGAYNEQFF
.	TRBJ1-4	TRBV28	.	TGTGCCAGCAGTTCCCGTGGGGGGCGTAATGAAAAACTGTTTTTT	CASSSRGGRNEKLFF
.	TRBJ1-1	TRBV7-2	once	TGTGCCAGCGGCAAGGGGGACATCTACACTGAAGCTTTCTTT	CASGKGDIYTEAFF
TRBD1	TRBJ1-1	TRBV7-9	once	TGTGCCAGCAGCCCTAGACAGGGAGAGAACACTGAAGCTTTCTTT	CASSPRQGENTEAFF
TRBD2	TRBJ2-7	TRBV19	.	TGTGCCAGTAGTAGATCTCGGACTAGCGGGGCCTACGAGCAGTACTTC	CASSRSRTSGAYEQYF
.	TRBJ1-2	TRBV30	few	TGTGCCTGGAGTGTAGGGGACTATGGCTACACCTTC	CAWSVGDYGYTF
.	TRBJ2-3	TRBV7-3	.	TGTGCCAGCAGCCCCCCGGGAATGACAGATACGCAGTATTTT	CASSPPGMTDTQYF
.	TRBJ1-2	TRBV6-5	.	TGTGCCAGCAGTTTTCTCGGTCGGAATGGCTACACCTTC	CASSFLGRNGYTF
.	TRBJ2-1	TRBV18	.	TGTGCCAGCTCACGGGTCAATGAGCAGTTCTTC	CASSRVNEQFF
.	TRBJ1-1	TRBV11-2	.	TGTGCCAGCGCGAGAGTTCCCATGAACACTGAAGCTTTCTTT	CASARVPMNTEAFF
.	TRBJ2-7	TRBV13	once	TGTGCCAGCAGCCTCCAAAATGACAAGTACGAGCAGTACTTC	CASSLQNDKYEQYF
.	TRBJ2-5	TRBV6-5	.	TGTGCCAGCAGCAACAGGCTTGGGGAGACCCAGTACTTC	CASSNRLGETQYF
.	TRBJ2-7	TRBV6-1	.	TGTGCCAGCGGACTGGTGGGCTACGAGCAGTACTTC	CASGLVGYEQYF
.	TRBJ1-1	TRBV27	.	TGTGCCAGCAGCTTAACGGGGGAATACACTGAAGCTTTCTTT	CASSLTGEYTEAFF
TRBD1	TRBJ1-2	TRBV27	.	TGTGCCAGCAGTCCCCGACAGGGAGCTAACTATGGCTACACCTTC	CASSPRQGANYGYTF
.	TRBJ2-5	TRBV4-1	.	TGCGCCAGCAGCCCCCAGACCAACCAAGAGACCCAGTACTTC	CASSPQTNQETQYF
.	TRBJ1-1	TRBV5-1	.	TGCGCCAGCAGCTTGGGATTAATGAACACTGAAGCTTTCTTT	CASSLGLMNTEAFF
.	TRBJ2-3	TRBV11-3	.	TGTGCCAGCAGCTTAGGTTTGGCCCCCACAGATACGCAGTATTTT	CASSLGLAPTDTQYF
.	TRBJ2-3	TRBV7-2	.	TGTGCCAGCAGCTTAGCGGGGAAAGGGGCAGGAGATACGCAGTATTTT	CASSLAGKGAGDTQYF
.	TRBJ1-2	TRBV6-5	.	TGTGCCAGCAGGCCCCGGGACGGCTATGGCTACACCTTC	CASRPRDGYGYTF
.	TRBJ1-5	TRBV7-2	.	TGTGCCAGCAGCTTCGATTGGCGGCGTGGCAATCAGCCCCAGCATTTT	CASSFDWRRGNQPQHF
.	TRBJ1-2	TRBV5-4	.	TGTGCCAGCGGCGCCCGGCGGGATAACTACGGCTACACCTTC	CASGARRDNYGYTF
.	TRBJ2-5	TRBV5-1	.	TGCGCCAGCAGCTCGCAAGAGACCCAGTACTTC	CASSSQETQYF
.	TRBJ1-1	TRBV5-1	.	TGCGCCAGCAGCTTGTCAGGGAGGGGGACTGAAGCTTTCTTT	CASSLSGRGTEAFF
.	TRBJ2-7	TRBV11-2	.	TGTGCCAGCAGGTCAACTTCCCAGCGGCAGTACTTC	CASRSTSQRQYF
.	TRBJ2-7	TRBV5-1	.	TGCGCCAGCAGTAAGAAGCCGGGCGAGACCTACGAGCAGTACTTC	CASSKKPGETYEQYF
TRBD2	TRBJ2-2	TRBV29-1	few	TGCAGCGCAATAGCGGGAGGTAACACCGGGGAGCTGTTTTTT	CSAIAGGNTGELFF
TRBD2	TRBJ2-1	TRBV28	once	TGTGCCAGCAGTCTAACTCCGGCTAGCGGGAGCCCCAATGAGCAGTTCTTC	CASSLTPASGSPNEQFF